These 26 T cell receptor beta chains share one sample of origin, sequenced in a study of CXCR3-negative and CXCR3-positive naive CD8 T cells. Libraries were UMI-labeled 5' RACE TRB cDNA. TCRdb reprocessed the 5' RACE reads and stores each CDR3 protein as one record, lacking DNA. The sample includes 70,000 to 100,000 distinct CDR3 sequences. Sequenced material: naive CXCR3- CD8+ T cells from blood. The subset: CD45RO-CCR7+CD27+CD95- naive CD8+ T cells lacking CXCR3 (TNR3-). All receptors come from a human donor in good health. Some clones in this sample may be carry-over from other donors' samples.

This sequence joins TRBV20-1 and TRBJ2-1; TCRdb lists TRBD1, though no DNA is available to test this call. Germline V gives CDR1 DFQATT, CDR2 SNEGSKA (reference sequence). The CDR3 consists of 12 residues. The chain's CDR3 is CSARNRGGEQFF.

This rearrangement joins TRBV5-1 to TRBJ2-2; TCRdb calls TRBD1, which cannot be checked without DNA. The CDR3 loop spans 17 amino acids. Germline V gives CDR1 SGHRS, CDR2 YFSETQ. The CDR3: CASSTTTGQTVTGELFF.

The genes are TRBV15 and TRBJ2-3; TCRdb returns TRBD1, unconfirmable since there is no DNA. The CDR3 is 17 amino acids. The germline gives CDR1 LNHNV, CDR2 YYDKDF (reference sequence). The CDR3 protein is CATSRETGSPSTDTQYF. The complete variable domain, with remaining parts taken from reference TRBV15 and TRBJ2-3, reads DAMVIQNPRYQVTQFGKPVTLSCSQTLNHNVMYWYQQKSSQAPKLLFHYYDKDFNNEADTPDNFQSRRPNTSFCFLDIRSPGLGDTAMYLCATSRETGSPSTDTQYFGPGTRLTVL.

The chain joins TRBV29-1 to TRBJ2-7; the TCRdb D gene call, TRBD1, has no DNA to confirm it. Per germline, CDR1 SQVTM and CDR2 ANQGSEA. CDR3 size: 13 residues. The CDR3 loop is CSVRDVLTYEQYF.

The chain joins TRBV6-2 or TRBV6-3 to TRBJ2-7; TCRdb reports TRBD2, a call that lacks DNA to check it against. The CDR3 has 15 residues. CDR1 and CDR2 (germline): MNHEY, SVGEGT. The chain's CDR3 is CASSYGEGGTYEQYF.

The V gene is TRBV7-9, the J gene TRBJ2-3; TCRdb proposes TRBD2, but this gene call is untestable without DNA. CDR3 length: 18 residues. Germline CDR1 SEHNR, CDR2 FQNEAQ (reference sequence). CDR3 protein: CASSFAPDSPVSTDTQYF. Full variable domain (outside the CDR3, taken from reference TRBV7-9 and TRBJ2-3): DTGVSQNPRHKITKRGQNVTFRCDPISEHNRLYWYRQTLGQGPEFLTYFQNEAQLEKSRLLSDRFSAERPKGSFSTLEIQRTEQGDSAMYLCASSFAPDSPVSTDTQYFGPGTRLTVL.

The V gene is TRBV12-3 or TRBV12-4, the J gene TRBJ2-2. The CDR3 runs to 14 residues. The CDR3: CASSSSWNTGELFF.

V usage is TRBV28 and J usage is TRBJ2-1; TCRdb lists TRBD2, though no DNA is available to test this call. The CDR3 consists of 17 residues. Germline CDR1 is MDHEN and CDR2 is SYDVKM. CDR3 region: CASSLRWASGRNNEQFF.

The CDR3 protein is CASSFGTGISYEQYF. V usage is TRBV12-3 or TRBV12-4 and J usage is TRBJ2-7. The CDR3 covers 15 residues.

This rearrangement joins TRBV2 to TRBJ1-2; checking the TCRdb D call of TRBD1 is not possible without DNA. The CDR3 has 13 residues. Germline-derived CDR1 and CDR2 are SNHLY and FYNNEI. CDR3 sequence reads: CASRATGNYGYTF.

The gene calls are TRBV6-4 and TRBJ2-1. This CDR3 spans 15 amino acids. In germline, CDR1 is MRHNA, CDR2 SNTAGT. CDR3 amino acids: CASSDLGSSYNEQFF.

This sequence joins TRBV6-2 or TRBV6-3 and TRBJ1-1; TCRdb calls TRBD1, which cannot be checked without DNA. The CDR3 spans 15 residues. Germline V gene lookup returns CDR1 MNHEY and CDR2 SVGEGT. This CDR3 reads CASSYLGQGDTEAFF.

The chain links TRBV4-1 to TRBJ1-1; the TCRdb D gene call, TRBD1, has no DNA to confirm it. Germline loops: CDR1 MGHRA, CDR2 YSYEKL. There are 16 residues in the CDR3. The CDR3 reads CASSHWTGPGYAEAFF.

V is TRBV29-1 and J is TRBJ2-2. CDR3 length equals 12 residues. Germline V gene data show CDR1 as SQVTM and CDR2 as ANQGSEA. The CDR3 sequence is CSVLGYTGELFF.

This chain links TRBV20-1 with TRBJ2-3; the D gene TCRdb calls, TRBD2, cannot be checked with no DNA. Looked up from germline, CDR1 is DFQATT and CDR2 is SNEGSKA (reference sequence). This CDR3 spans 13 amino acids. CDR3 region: CSARVWGEDTQYF.

The CDR3 spells CSVLRAGELFF. The chain combines TRBV29-1 with TRBJ2-2; TCRdb indicates TRBD2, and absent DNA this call remains unverified. CDR3 size: 11 residues. Germline V gene data show CDR1 as SQVTM and CDR2 as ANQGSEA.

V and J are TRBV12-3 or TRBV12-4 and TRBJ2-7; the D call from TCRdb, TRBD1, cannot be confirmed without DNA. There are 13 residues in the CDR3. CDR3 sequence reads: CASSSGTAYEQYF.

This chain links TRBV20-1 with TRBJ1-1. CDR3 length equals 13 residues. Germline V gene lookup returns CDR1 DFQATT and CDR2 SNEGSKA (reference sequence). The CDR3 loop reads CSARDMGNAEAFF.

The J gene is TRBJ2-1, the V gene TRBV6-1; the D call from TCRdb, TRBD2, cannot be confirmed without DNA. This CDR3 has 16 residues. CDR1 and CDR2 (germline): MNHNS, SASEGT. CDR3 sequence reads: CASTSPRLAGNNEQFF.

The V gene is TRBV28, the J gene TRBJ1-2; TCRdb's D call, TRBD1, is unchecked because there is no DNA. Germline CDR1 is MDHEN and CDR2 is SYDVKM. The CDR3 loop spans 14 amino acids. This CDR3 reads CASLAFGGGYGYTF.

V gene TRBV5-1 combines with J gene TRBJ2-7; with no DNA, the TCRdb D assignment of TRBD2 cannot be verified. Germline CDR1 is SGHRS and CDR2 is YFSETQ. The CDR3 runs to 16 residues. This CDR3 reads CASSLVGSGPSYEQYF.

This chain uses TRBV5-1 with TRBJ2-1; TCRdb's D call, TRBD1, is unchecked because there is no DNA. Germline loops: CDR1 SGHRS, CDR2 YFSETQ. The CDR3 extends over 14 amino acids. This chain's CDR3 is CASSPGQGINEQFF.

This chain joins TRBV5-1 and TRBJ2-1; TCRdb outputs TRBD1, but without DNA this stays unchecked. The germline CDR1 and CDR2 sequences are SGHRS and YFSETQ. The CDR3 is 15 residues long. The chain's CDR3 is CASSPTGGSYNEQFF.

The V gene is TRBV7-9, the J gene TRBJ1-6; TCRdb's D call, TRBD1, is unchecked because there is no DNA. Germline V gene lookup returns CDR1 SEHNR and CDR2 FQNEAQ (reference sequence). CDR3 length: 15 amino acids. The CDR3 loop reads CASSLDYRGASPLHF.

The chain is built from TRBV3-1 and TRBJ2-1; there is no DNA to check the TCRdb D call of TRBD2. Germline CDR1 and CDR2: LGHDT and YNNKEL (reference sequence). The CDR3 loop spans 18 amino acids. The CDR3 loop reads CASSQDPIGSGGANEQFF.

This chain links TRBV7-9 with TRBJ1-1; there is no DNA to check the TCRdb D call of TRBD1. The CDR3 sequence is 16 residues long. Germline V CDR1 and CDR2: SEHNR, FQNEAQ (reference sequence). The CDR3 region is CASSSGRDAQGTEAFF.